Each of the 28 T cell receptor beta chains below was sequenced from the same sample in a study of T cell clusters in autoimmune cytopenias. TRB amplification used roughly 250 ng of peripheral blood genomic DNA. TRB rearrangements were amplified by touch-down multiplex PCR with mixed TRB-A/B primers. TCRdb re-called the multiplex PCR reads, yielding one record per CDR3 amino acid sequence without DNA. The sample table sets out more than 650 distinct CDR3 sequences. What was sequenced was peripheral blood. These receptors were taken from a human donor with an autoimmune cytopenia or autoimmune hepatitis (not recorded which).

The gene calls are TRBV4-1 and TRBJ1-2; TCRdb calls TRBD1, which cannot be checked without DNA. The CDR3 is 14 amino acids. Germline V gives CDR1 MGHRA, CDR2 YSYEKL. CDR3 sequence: CASSPGQGNYGYTF.

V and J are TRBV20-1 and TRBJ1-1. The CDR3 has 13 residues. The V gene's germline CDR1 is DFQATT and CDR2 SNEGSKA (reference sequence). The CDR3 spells CSAKDNGDTEAFF.

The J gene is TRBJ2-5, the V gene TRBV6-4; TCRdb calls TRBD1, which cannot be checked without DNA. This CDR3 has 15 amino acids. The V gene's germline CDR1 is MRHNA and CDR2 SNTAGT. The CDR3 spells CARRVRGGPQETQYF.

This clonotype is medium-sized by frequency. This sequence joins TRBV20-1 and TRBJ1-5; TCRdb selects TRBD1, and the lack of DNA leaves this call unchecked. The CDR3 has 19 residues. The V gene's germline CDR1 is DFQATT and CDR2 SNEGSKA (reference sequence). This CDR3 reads CSAGGAGTPFSDGGQPQHF.

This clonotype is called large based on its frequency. CDR3 in amino acids: CASSSRTGNTEAFF. The chain employs TRBV6-5 and TRBJ1-1; TCRdb gives TRBD1 as the D gene, but with no DNA this cannot be confirmed. The CDR3 covers 14 residues. In germline, CDR1 is MNHEY, CDR2 SVGAGI.

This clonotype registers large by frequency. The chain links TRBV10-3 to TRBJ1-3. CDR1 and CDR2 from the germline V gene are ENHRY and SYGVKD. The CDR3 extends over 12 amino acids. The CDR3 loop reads CAITSIGHTIYF.

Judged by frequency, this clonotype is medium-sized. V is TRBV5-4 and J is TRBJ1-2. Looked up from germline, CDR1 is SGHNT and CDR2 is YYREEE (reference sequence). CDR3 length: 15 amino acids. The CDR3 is CASSGTRGGVYGYTF.

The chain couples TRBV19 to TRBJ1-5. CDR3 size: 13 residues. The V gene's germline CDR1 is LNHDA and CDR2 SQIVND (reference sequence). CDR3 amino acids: CASAIRANQPQHF.

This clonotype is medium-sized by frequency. The CDR3 sequence is CATSDPGRRAFF. The rearrangement uses TRBV24-1 and TRBJ1-1; TCRdb's D gene call, TRBD1, goes unchecked for lack of DNA. Germline loops: CDR1 KGHDR, CDR2 SFDVKD. There are 12 residues in the CDR3.

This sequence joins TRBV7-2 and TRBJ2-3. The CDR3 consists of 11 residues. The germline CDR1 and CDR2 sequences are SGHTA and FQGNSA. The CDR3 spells CASSYTDTQYF.

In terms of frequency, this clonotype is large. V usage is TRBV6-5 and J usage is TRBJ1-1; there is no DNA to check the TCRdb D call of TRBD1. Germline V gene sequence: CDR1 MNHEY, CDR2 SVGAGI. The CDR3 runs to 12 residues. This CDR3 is CASRSGQYEAFF.

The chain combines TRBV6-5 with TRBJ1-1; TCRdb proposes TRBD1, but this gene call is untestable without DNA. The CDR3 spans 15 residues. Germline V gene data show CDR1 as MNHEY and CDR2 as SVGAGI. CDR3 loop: CASSSTGLMNTEAFF.

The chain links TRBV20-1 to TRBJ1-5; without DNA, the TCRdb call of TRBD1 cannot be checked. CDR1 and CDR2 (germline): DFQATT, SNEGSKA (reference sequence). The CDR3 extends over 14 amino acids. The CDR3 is CSATGGRDNQPQHF.

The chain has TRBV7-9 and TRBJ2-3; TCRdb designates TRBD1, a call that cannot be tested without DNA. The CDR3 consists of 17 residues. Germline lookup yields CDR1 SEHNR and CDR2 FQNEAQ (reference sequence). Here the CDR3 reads CASSPPRGQGVSDTQYF.

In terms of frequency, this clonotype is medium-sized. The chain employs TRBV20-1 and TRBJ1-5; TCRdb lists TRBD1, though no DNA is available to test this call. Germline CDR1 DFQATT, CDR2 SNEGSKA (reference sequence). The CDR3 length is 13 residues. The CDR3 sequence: CSAIRQRDQPQHF.

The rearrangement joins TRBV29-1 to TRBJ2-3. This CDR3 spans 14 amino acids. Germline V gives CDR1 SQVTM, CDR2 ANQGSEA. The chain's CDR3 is CSVEVSYYTDTQYF.

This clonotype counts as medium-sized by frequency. The CDR3: CASTSPGPNTEAFF. The gene calls are TRBV27 and TRBJ1-1; without DNA, the TCRdb call of TRBD1 cannot be checked. Germline values: CDR1 MNHEY, CDR2 SMNVEV (reference sequence). This CDR3 has 14 residues.

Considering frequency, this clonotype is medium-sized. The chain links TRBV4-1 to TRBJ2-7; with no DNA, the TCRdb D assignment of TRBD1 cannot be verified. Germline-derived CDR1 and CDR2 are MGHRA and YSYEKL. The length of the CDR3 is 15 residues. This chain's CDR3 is CASSQDRGSFYEQYF.

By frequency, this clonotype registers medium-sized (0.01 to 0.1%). This CDR3 reads CSARDAGLNTEAFF. This chain joins TRBV20-1 and TRBJ1-1; the D gene TCRdb calls, TRBD1, cannot be checked with no DNA. Per germline, CDR1 DFQATT and CDR2 SNEGSKA (reference sequence). The CDR3 sequence is 14 residues long.

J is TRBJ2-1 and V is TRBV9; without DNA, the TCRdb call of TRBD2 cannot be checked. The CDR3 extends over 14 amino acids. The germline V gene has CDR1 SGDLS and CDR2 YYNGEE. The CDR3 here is CASSPSGTNNEQFF.

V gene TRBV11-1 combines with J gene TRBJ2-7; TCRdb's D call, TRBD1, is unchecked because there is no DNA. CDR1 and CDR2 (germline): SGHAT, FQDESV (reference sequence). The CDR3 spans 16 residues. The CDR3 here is CASSQDRTGHPYEQYF.

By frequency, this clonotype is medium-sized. CDR3 sequence reads: CSATGTGSSDTQYF. The rearrangement joins TRBV29-1 to TRBJ2-3; absent DNA, TCRdb's TRBD1 call cannot be checked. The CDR3 runs to 14 residues. Germline V gene lookup returns CDR1 SQVTM and CDR2 ANQGSEA.

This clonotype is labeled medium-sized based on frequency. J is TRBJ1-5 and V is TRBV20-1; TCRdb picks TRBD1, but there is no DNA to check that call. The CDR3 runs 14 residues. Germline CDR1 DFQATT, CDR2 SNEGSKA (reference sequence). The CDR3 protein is CSAISGEDNQPQHF.

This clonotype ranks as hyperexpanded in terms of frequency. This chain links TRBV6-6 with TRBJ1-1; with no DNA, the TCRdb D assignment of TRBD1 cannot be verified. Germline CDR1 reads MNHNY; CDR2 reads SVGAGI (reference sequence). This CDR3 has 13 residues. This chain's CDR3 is CASSSGADTEAFF.

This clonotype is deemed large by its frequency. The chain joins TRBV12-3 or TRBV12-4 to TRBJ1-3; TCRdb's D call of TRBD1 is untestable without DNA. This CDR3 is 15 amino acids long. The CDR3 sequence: CASSFIGGPGNTIYF.

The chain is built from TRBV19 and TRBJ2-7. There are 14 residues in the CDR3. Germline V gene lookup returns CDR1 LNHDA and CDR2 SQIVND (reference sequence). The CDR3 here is CASSMGGPTYEQYF.

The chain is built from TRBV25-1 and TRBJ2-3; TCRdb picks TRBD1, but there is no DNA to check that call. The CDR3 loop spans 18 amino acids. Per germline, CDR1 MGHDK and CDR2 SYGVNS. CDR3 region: CASSELSGGARGTDTQYF.

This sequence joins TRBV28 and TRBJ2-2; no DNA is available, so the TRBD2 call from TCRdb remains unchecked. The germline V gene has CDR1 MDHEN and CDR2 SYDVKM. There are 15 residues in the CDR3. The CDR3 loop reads CASSWRVSNTGELFF.